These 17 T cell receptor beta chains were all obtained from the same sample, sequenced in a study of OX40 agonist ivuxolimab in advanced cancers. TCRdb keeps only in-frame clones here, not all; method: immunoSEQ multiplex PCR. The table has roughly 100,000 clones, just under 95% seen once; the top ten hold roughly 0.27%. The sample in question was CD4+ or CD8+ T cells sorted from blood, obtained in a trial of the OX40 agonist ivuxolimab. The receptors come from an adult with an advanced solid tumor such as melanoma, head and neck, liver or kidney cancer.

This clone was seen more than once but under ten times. The CDR3 nucleotides read TGTGCCAGCAGCCCAGGACAGGGGTGGGCAGATACGCAGTATTTT. It codes for CASSPGQGWADTQYF. This chain joins TRBV11-3 and TRBJ2-3, with 9 bases matching TRBD1. The CDR3 contains 15 residues. The junction had 7 bases not matched to a gene; V was cut back by 5 bases and J by 4 bases. Germline CDR1 is SGHNT and CDR2 is YENEEA.

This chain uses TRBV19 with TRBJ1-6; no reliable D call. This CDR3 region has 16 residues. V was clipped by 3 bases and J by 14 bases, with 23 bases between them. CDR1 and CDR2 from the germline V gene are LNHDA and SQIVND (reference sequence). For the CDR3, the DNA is TGTGCCAGTAGTATTGATACGGGAACCCGAATTTGGGCCCTCCACTTT. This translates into CASSIDTGTRIWALHF.

The CDR3: CASHLEDEQFF. DNA for the CDR3: TGTGCCAGCCACTTGGAGGATGAGCAGTTCTTC. The chain is built from TRBV6-6 and TRBJ2-1, with D possibly being TRBD2 (5 bases). The length of the CDR3 is 11 residues. Trimming removed 8 bases from V and 8 bases from J, with 10 bases in between. Germline V lookup: CDR1 MNHNY, CDR2 SVGAGI (reference sequence).

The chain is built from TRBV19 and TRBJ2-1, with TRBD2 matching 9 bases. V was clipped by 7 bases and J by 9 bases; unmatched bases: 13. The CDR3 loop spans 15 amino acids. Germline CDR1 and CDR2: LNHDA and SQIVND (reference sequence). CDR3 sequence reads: CASKVTAGGWAEQFF. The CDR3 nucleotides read TGTGCCAGTAAGGTAACGGCGGGAGGGTGGGCTGAGCAGTTCTTC.

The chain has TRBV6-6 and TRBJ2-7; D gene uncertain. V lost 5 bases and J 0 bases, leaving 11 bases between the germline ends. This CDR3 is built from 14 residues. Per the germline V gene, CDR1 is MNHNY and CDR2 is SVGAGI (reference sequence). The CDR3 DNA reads TGTGCCAGCAGTAGAACTACCCTCTCCTACGAGCAGTACTTC. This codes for CASSRTTLSYEQYF.

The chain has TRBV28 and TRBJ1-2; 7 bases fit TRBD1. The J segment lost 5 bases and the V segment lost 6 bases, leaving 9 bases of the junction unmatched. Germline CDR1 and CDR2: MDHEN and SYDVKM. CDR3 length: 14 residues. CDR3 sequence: CASSPGQPVYGYTF. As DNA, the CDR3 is TGTGCCAGCAGCCCGGGACAGCCCGTTTATGGCTACACCTTC.

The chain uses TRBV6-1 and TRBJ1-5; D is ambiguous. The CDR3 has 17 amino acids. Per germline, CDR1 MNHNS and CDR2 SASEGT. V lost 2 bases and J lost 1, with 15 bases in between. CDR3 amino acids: CASSEMVMGLSNQPQHF. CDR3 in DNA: TGTGCCAGCAGTGAAATGGTGATGGGGTTGAGCAATCAGCCCCAGCATTTT.

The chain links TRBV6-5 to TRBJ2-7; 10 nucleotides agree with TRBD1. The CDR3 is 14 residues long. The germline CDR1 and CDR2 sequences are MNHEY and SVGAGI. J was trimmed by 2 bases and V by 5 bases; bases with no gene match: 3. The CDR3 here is CASSRTGGTYEQYF. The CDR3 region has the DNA TGTGCCAGCAGTCGGACAGGGGGTACCTACGAGCAGTACTTC.

Here the CDR3 reads CASSGSQETQYF. The CDR3 nucleotides read TGTGCCAGCAGTGGATCCCAAGAGACCCAGTACTTC. V and J are TRBV2 and TRBJ2-5; no firm D call. V was cut by 4 bases and J by 1 base, with 4 bases left in between. This CDR3 has 12 amino acids. Germline V gene sequence: CDR1 SNHLY, CDR2 FYNNEI.

The CDR3 here is CASSEAQSYGYTF. The CDR3 DNA follows: TGTGCCAGCAGTGAAGCGCAGAGCTATGGCTACACCTTC. The genes are TRBV6-1 and TRBJ1-2; D is undetermined. Germline V gives CDR1 MNHNS, CDR2 SASEGT. The length of the CDR3 is 13 residues. Trimming removed 0 bases at V and 4 bases at J, with 6 bases between.

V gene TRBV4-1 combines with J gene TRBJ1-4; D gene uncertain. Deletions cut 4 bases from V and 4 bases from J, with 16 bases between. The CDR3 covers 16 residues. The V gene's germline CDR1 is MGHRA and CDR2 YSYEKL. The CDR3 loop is CASSLLGGSFNEKLFF. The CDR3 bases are TGCGCCAGCAGCCTCTTAGGAGGGTCTTTTAATGAAAAACTGTTTTTT.

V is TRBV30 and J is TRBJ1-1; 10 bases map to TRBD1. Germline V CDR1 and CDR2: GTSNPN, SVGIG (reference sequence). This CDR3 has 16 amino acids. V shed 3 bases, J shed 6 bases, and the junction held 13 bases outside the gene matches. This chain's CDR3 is CAWREIGTGVSAEAFF. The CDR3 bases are TGTGCCTGGAGGGAGATCGGGACAGGGGTGAGTGCTGAAGCTTTCTTT.

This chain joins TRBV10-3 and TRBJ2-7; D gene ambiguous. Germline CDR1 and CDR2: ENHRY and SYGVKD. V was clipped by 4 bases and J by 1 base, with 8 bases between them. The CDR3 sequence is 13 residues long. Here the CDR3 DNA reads TGTGCCATCAGTGTAAGTCGATCCTACGAGCAGTACTTC. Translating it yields CAISVSRSYEQYF.

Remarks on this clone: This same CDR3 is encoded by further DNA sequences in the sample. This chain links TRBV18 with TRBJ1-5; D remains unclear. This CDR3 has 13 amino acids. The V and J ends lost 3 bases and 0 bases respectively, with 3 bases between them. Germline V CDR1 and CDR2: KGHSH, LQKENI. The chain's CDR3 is CASSPGSNQPQHF. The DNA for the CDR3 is TGTGCCAGCTCACCGGGTAGCAATCAGCCCCAGCATTTT.

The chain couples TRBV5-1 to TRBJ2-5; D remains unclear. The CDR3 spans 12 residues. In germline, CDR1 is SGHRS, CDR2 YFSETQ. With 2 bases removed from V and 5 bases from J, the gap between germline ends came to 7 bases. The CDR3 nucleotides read TGCGCCAGCAGCTTTCTGGCCGAGACCCAGTACTTC. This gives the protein CASSFLAETQYF.

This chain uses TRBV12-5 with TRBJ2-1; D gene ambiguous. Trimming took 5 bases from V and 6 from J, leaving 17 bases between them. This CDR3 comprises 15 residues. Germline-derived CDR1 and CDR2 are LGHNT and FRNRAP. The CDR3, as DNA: TGTGCTAGTGGTCGTCGGTGGGAATATTCCAATGAGCAGTTCTTC. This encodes CASGRRWEYSNEQFF.

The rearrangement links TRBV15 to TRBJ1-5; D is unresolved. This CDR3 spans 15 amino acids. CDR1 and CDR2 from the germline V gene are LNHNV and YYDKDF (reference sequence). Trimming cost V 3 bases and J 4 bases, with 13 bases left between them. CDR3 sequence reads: CATSSGAVANQPQHF. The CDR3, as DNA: TGTGCCACCAGCAGCGGAGCCGTAGCGAATCAGCCCCAGCATTTT.